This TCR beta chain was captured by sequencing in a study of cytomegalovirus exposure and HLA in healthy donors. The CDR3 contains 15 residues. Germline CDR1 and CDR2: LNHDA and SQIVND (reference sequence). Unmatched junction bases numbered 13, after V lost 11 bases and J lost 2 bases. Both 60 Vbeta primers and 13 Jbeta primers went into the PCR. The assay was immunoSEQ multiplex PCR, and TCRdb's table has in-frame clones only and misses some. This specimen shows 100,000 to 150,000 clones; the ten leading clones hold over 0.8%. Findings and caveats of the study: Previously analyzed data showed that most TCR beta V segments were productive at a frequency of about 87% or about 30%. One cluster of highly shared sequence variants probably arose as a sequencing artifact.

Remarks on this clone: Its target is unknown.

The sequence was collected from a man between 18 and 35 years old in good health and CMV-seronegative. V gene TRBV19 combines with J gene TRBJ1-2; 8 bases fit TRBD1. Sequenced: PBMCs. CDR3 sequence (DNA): TGTGCCTATCCCGGGGGACAGGCATTAAACTATGGCTACACCTTC. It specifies CAYPGGQALNYGYTF. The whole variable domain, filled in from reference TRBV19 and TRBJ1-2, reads DGGITQSPKYLFRKEGQNVTLSCEQNLNHDAMYWYRQDPGQGLRLIYYSQIVNDFQKGDIAEGYSVSREKKESFPLTVTSAQKNPTAFYLCAYPGGQALNYGYTFGSGTRLTVV.